The clone carrying this TCR beta chain showed up many times. The sample originates from a study of T cells in Graves' hyperthyroidism and ophthalmopathy. The CDR3 consists of 14 residues. Germline V gives CDR1 SGHTA, CDR2 FQGNSA. V trimming: 9 bases; J trimming: 5 bases; junction bases outside the gene matches: 13. TCR beta CDR3 regions were amplified from RNA. Initially, a first-round RT-PCR of the TCR CDR3 employed the HTBI primer set. Each CDR3 protein gets one entry after TCRdb re-called the multiplex PCR reads with MiXCR. The sample consists of about 640,000 distinct CDR3 sequences, about 15% of them appearing once.

This TCR came from a woman in her fifties or sixties with Graves' ophthalmopathy. Source material: blood. V is TRBV7-2 and J is TRBJ2-7; 7 bases line up with TRBD2. The CDR3 DNA follows: TGTGCCAGTTCATGGAGGGCGGGAGTGAACGAGCAGTACTTC. Amino acid sequence: CASSWRAGVNEQYF.